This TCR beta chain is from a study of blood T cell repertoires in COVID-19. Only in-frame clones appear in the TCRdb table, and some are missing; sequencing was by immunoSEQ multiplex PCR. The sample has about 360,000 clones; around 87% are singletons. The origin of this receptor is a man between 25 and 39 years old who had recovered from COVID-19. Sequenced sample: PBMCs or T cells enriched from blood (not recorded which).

In nucleotides, the CDR3 is TGCGCCAGCAGCCAAGATAGGGGCCAAGAGACCCAGTACTTC. As protein: CASSQDRGQETQYF. This chain connects TRBV4-1 to TRBJ2-5; possible D gene TRBD1, 5 bases. Germline V gene lookup returns CDR1 MGHRA and CDR2 YSYEKL. The CDR3 covers 14 residues. V was trimmed by 0 bases and J by 1 base, leaving 6 bases between them.